This note documents a single T cell receptor beta chain sequence. Using immunoSEQ multiplex PCR, the repertoire was profiled, and TCRdb retains in-frame clones only, with some absent. Here the sample spans a few hundred thousand clones, 88% being singletons. The data originate from a study of blood T cell repertoires in COVID-19. Study at large: The analysed material was cDNA or gDNA that came from T cells, B-cell-depleted T cells, or PBMCs.

Trimming took off 6 bases at V and 9 bases at J, with 15 bases between the two ends. The V gene's germline CDR1 is SQVTM and CDR2 ANQGSEA. This CDR3 has 13 residues. The material sequenced was PBMCs or T cells enriched from blood (not recorded which). The chain joins TRBV29-1 to TRBJ1-6, with D tentatively TRBD1 (5 bases). The TCR sequence derives from a woman between 45 and 65 years old who had recovered from COVID-19. CDR3 DNA: TGCAGCGTCCGGGACTCTAAGAGTTCACCCCTCCACTTT. Its protein is CSVRDSKSSPLHF.